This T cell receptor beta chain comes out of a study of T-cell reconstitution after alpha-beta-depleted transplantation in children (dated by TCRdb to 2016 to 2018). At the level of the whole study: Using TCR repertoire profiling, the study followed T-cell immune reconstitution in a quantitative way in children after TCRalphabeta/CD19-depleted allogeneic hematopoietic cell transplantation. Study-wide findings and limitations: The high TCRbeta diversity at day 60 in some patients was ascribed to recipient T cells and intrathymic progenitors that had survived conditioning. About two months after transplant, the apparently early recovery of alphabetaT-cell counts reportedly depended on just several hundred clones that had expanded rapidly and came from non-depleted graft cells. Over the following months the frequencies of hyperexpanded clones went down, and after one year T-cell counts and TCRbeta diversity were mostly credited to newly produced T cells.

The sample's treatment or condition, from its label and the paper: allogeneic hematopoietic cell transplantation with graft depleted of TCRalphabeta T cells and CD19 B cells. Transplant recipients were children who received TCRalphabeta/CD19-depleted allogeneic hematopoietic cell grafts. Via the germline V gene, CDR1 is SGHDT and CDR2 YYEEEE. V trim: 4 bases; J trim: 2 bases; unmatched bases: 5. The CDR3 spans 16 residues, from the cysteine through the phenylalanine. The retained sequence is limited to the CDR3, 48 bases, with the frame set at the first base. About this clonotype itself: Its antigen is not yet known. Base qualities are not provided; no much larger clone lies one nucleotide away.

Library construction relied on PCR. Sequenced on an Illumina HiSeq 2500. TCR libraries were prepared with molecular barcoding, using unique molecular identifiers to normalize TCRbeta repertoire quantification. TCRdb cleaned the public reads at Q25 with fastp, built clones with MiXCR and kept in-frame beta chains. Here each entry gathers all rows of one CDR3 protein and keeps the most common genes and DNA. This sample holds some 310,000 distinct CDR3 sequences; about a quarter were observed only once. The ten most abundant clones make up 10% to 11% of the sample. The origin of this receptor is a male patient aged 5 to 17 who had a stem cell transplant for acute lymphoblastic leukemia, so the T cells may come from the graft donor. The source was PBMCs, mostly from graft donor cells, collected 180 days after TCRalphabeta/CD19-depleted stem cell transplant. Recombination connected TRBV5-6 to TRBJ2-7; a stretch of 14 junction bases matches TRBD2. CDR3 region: CASSPKGLAGAYEQYF. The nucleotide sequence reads TGTGCCAGCAGCCCAAAGGGACTAGCGGGAGCCTACGAGCAGTACTTC.